These 6 T cell receptor beta chains originate from one sample sequenced in a study of technical replicates of blood from several donors. Sequencing used immunoSEQ multiplex PCR; TCRdb keeps in-frame clones, though not all of them. The data hold 95,000 or so clones, with approximately 95% observed a single time. The sample taken for sequencing was T cells isolated from PBMCs. These receptors were collected from a human donor in good health.

This rearrangement joins TRBV30 to TRBJ2-1; 7 positions match TRBD2. Trimming removed 4 bases from V and 4 bases from J; junction bases left unmatched: 10. CDR3 length equals 15 residues. The germline CDR1 and CDR2 sequences are GTSNPN and SVGIG (reference sequence). CDR3 bases: TGTGCCTGGAATGGCGCTAGCGGCACTTACAATGAGCAGTTCTTC. It yields the protein CAWNGASGTYNEQFF.

The chain links TRBV7-3 to TRBJ1-4; a weak D match, TRBD1 (6 bases). The germline CDR1 and CDR2 sequences are SGHTA and FQGTGA. This CDR3 has 15 residues. Trimming stripped 5 bases from V and 5 bases from J, with 15 bases between. CDR3 in DNA: TGTGCCAGCAGCGCCATCACAGGGATCAATGAAAAACTGTTTTTT. It yields the protein CASSAITGINEKLFF.

The rearrangement uses TRBV11-2 and TRBJ2-7; 9 bases align to TRBD1. The germline gives CDR1 SGHAT, CDR2 FQNNGV. The V and J ends lost 5 bases and 5 bases, in that order; junction bases with no gene match: 7. The CDR3 consists of 14 residues. In DNA form, the CDR3 reads TGTGCCAGCAGCCCTGACAGGGGGTCACACGAGCAGTACTTC. Translation: CASSPDRGSHEQYF. The full variable domain, with the rest looked up from reference TRBV11-2 and TRBJ2-7, is EAGVAQSPRYKIIEKRQSVAFWCNPISGHATLYWYQQILGQGPKLLIQFQNNGVVDDSQLPKDRFSAERLKGVDSTLKIQPAKLEDSAVYLCASSPDRGSHEQYFGPGTRLTVT.

V is TRBV6-1 and J is TRBJ1-5; D unresolved. Germline V CDR1 and CDR2: MNHNS, SASEGT. This CDR3 region has 14 residues. Trimming removed 0 bases from V and 4 bases from J, with 7 bases in between. CDR3: CASSEATGNQPQHF. CDR3 in DNA: TGTGCCAGCAGTGAAGCGACGGGGAATCAGCCCCAGCATTTT.

CDR3 sequence (DNA): TGTGCCAGCAGCTTAAGGACAGGTAGCACAGATACGCAGTATTTT. This encodes CASSLRTGSTDTQYF. The V call is TRBV5-8, the J call TRBJ2-3; 7 bases fit TRBD1. The CDR3 contains 15 residues. With 2 bases clipped from V and 0 bases from J, the junction kept 3 bases outside the gene matches. Per germline, CDR1 SGHTS and CDR2 YDEGEE.

The rearrangement uses TRBV7-9 and TRBJ2-7; possible D gene TRBD1, 5 bases. Trimming cost V 5 bases and J 3 bases, with 8 bases left between them. Germline loops: CDR1 SEHNR, CDR2 FQNEAQ (reference sequence). The CDR3 length is 12 residues. The CDR3 region has the DNA TGTGCCAGCAGCCTACAGGTCTACGAGCAGTACTTC. Its protein product is CASSLQVYEQYF.